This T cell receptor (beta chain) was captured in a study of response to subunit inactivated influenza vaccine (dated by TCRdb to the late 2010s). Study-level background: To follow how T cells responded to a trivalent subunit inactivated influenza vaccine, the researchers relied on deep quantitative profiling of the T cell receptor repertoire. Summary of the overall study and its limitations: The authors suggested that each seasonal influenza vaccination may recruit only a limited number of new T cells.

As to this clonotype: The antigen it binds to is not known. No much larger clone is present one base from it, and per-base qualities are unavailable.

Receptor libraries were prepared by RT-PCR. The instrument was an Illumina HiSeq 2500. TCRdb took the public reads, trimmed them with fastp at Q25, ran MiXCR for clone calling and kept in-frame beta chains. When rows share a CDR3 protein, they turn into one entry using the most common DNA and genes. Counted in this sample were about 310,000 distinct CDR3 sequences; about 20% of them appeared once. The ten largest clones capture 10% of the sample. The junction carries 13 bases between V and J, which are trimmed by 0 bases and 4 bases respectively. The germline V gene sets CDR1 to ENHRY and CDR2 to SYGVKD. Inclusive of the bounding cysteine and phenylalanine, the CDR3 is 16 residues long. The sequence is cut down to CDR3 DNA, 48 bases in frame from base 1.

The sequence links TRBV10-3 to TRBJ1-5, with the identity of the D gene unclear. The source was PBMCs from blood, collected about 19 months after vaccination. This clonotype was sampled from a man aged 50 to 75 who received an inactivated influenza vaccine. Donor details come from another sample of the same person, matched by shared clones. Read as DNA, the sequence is TGTGCCATCAGTGAGTCGATCGGCAGGAGTAATCAGCCCCAGCATTTT. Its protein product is CAISESIGRSNQPQHF.